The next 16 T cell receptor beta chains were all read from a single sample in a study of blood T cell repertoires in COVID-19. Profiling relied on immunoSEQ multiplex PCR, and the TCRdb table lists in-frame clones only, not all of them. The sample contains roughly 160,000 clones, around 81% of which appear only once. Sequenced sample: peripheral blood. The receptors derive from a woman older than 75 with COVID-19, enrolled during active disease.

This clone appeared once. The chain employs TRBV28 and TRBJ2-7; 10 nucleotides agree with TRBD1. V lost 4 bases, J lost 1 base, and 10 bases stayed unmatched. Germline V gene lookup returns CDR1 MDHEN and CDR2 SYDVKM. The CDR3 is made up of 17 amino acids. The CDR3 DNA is TGTGCCAGCAGTTCCTCTTGGGACAGGGGCGCATCCTACGAGCAGTACTTC. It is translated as CASSSSWDRGASYEQYF.

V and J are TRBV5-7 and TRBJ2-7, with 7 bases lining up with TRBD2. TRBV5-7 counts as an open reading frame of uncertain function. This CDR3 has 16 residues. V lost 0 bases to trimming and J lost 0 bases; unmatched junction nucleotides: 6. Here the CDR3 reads CASSLVRASGSYEQYF. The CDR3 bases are TGTGCCAGCAGCTTGGTTCGGGCTAGCGGCTCCTACGAGCAGTACTTC.

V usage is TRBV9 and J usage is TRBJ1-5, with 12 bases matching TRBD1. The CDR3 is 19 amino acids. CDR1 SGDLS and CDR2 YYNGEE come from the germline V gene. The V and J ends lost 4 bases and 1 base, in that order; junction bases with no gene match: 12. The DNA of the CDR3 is TGTGCCAGCAGCCTCCACTCGGGGACAGGGGGCGACAGCAATCAGCCCCAGCATTTT. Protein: CASSLHSGTGGDSNQPQHF.

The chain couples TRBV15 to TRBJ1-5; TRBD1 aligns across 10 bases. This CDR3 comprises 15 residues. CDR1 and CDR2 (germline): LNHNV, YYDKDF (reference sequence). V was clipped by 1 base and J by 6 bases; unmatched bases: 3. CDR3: CATSRGTGGGQPQHF. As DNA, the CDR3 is TGTGCCACCAGCAGAGGGACAGGGGGAGGTCAGCCCCAGCATTTT.

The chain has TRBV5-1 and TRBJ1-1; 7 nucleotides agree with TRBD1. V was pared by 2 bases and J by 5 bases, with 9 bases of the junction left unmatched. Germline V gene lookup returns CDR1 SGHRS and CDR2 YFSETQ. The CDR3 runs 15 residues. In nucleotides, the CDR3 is TGCGCCAGCAGCTTCCCTACAGGGGTAGGGACTGAAGCTTTCTTT. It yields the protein CASSFPTGVGTEAFF.

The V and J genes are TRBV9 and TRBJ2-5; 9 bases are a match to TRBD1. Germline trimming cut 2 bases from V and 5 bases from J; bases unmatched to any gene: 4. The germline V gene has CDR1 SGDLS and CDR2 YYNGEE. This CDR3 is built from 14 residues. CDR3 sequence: CASSVGTGSETQYF. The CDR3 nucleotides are TGTGCCAGCAGCGTCGGGACAGGGTCGGAGACCCAGTACTTC.

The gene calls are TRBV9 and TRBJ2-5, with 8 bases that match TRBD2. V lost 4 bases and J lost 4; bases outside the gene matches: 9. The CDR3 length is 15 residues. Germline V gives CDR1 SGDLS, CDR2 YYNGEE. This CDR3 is CASSRDPGGRETQYF. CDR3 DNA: TGTGCCAGCAGCCGAGACCCGGGGGGGAGAGAGACCCAGTACTTC.

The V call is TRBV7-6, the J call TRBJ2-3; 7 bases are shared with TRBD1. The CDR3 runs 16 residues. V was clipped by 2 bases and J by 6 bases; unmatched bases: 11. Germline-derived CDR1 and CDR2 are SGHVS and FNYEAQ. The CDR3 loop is CASSLPYRGSVDTQYF. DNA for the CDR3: TGTGCCAGCAGCTTACCCTACAGGGGTAGCGTTGATACGCAGTATTTT.

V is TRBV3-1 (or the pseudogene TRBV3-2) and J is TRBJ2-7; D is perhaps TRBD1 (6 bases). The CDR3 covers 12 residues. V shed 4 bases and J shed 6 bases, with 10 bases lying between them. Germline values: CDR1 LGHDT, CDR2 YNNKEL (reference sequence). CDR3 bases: TGTGCCAGCAGCCCCGCAGGGGCCGAGCAGTACTTC. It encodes CASSPAGAEQYF.

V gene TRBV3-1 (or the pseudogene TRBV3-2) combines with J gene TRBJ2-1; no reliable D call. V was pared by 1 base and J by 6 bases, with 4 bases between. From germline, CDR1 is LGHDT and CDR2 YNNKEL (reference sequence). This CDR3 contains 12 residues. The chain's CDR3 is CASSQASNEQFF. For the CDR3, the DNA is TGTGCCAGCAGCCAAGCCTCCAATGAGCAGTTCTTC.

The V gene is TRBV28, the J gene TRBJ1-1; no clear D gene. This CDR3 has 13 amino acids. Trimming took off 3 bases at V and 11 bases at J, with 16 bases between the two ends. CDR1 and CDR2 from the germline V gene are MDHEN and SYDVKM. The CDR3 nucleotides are TGTGCCAGCAGTTTTGGGTCTCTCAGAGGGGCTTTCTTT. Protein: CASSFGSLRGAFF.

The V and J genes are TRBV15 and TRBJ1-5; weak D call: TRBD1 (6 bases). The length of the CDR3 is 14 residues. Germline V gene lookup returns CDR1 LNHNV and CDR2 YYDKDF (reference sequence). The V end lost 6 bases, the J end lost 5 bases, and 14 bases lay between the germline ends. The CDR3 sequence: CATSPTGLYQPQHF. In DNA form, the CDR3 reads TGTGCCACCAGTCCTACAGGGTTGTATCAGCCCCAGCATTTT. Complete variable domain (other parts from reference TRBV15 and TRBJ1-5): DAMVIQNPRYQVTQFGKPVTLSCSQTLNHNVMYWYQQKSSQAPKLLFHYYDKDFNNEADTPDNFQSRRPNTSFCFLDIRSPGLGDTAMYLCATSPTGLYQPQHFGDGTRLSIL.

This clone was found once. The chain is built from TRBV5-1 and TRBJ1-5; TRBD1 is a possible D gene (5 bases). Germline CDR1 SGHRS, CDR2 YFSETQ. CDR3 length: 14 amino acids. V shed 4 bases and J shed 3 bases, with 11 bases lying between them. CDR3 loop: CASSEGAPNQPQHF. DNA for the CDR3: TGCGCCAGCAGCGAAGGGGCTCCCAATCAGCCCCAGCATTTT.

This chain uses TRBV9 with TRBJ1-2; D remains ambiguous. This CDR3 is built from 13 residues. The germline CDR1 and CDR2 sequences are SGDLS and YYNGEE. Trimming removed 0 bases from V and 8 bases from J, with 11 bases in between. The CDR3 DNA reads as TGTGCCAGCAGCGTAGCCCCCCGGGGAGGCTACACCTTC. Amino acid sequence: CASSVAPRGGYTF.

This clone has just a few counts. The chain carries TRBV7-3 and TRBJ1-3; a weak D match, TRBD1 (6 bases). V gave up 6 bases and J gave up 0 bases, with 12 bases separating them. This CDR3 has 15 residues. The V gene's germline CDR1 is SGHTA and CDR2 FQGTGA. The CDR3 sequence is CASSQQGASGNTIYF. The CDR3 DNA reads TGTGCCAGCAGTCAACAGGGCGCCTCTGGAAACACCATATATTTT. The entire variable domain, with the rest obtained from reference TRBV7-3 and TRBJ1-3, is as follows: GAGVSQTPSNKVTEKGKYVELRCDPISGHTALYWYRQSLGQGPEFLIYFQGTGAADDSGLPNDRFFAVRPEGSVSTLKIQRTERGDSAVYLCASSQQGASGNTIYFGEGSWLTVV.

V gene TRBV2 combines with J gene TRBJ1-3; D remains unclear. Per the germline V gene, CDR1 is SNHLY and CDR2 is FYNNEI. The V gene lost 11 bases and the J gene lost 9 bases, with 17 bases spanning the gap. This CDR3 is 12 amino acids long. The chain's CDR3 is CASEPPRGTIYF. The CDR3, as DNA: TGTGCCTCGGAGCCTCCCCGAGGCACCATATATTTT.